The 7 T cell receptor beta chains in this list originate from one sample, sequenced in a study of blood T cell repertoires in COVID-19. Sequencing was performed with immunoSEQ multiplex PCR; in TCRdb, only in-frame clones are kept and a portion is missing. The repertoire consists of 180,000 or so clones, with approximately 85% occurring once and the leading ten covering approximately 1.2%. The sequenced material came from peripheral blood. The origin of the receptors is a man in his 60s who had recovered from COVID-19.

The gene calls are TRBV5-1 and TRBJ1-1; 10 bases are a match to TRBD1. The CDR3 length is 14 residues. The J segment lost 3 bases and the V segment lost 2 bases, leaving 1 base of the junction unmatched. Germline CDR1 SGHRS, CDR2 YFSETQ. The DNA of the CDR3 is TGCGCCAGCAGCTTCGACAGGGGGCACACTGAAGCTTTCTTT. It specifies CASSFDRGHTEAFF.

This chain connects TRBV6-2 or TRBV6-3 to TRBJ2-7, with D uncertain. The CDR3 has 11 amino acids. The V gene's germline CDR1 is MNHEY and CDR2 SVGEGT. V lost 4 bases and J lost 3, with 4 bases in between. The chain's CDR3 is CASSFNYEQYF. CDR3 coding DNA: TGTGCCAGCAGTTTTAACTACGAGCAGTACTTC.

J is TRBJ2-5 and V is TRBV9, with D perhaps matching TRBD2 (5 bases). V lost 4 bases, J lost 5 bases, and 15 bases lay in between. The length of the CDR3 is 14 residues. Germline V gene sequence: CDR1 SGDLS, CDR2 YYNGEE. DNA of the CDR3: TGTGCCAGCAGCCGCAGTCTAGCAGAGGAGACCCAGTACTTC. Its translation is CASSRSLAEETQYF.

The V and J genes are TRBV3-1 (or the pseudogene TRBV3-2) and TRBJ2-7, with a possible D match to TRBD2 (5 bases). The CDR3 extends over 16 amino acids. Germline CDR1 is LGHDT and CDR2 is YNNKEL (reference sequence). Trimming shortened V by 6 bases and J by 2 bases, and 20 bases separated the two germline ends. CDR3 nucleotide sequence: TGTGCCAGCAGGGGAGACCGGGTCCCCCGCCCCTACGAGCAGTACTTC. This encodes CASRGDRVPRPYEQYF.

The chain has TRBV4-3 and TRBJ1-4; 8 bases align to TRBD1. V lost 0 bases and J lost 10; bases outside the gene matches: 10. The CDR3 spans 16 residues. The germline V gene encodes CDR1 LGHNA and CDR2 YSLEER. CDR3 sequence reads: CASSQDPPDRAVKLFF. Written as DNA, the CDR3 is TGCGCCAGCAGCCAAGATCCCCCGGACAGGGCCGTAAAACTGTTTTTT.

This clone appeared once. The genes are TRBV9 and TRBJ1-1; 8 bases are shared with TRBD1. There are 15 residues in the CDR3. V lost 3 bases, J lost 2 bases, and 6 bases stayed unmatched. Germline assignment: CDR1 SGDLS and CDR2 YYNGEE. CDR3 amino acids: CASSDPGGINTEAFF. CDR3 bases: TGTGCCAGCAGCGATCCAGGGGGCATAAACACTGAAGCTTTCTTT.

This clone turned up a few times. V and J are TRBV2 and TRBJ1-1; no clear D. Germline assignment: CDR1 SNHLY and CDR2 FYNNEI. V lost 8 bases to trimming and J lost 3 bases, with 10 bases between them. The CDR3 is 12 amino acids. The CDR3 bases are TGTGCCAGCTCGGCAGGTTACACTGAAGCTTTCTTT. Residues: CASSAGYTEAFF.